The 2 T cell receptor beta chains in this list originate from one sample, sequenced in a study of blood T cell repertoires in COVID-19 (dated by TCRdb to between 2020 and 2021). Libraries were built with the immunoSEQ multiplex PCR assay. TCRdb provides this immuneACCESS table in a form limited to in-frame rearrangements. Some clones are lacking; in checked studies, under half of them reflect an unresolved V gene, and why the rest are absent is not known. A total of under 200,000 clones appear in this sample, more than 80% of them only once. Around 0.5% of the sample lies in the top ten. The source material was peripheral blood. All receptors come from a man in his fifties with acute or convalescent COVID-19.

J is TRBJ2-7 and V is TRBV2; weak D call: TRBD2 (8 bases). The germline gives CDR1 SNHLY, CDR2 FYNNEI. This CDR3 is 12 amino acids long. V lost 9 bases and J lost 3, with 12 bases in between. The CDR3 DNA reads TGTGCCAGGCGGGGGGACAGCTACGAGCAGTACTTC. This gives the protein CARRGDSYEQYF.

This clone was detected only a few times. V gene TRBV6-1 combines with J gene TRBJ1-4; TRBD1 matches at 9 bases. The CDR3 has 15 residues. Germline CDR1 and CDR2: MNHNS and SASEGT. V lost 3 bases to trimming and J lost 10 bases; unmatched junction nucleotides: 9. The CDR3 region has the DNA TGTGCCAGCAGTGAGCCGGGACAGGGAGGGCGAAAACTGTTTTTT. It codes for CASSEPGQGGRKLFF.